Presented here are 11 T cell receptor beta chains from one specimen sequenced in a study of T cell clonality in common variable immunodeficiency. The method was immunoSEQ multiplex PCR; TCRdb's version includes in-frame clones alone and lacks a portion of them. The repertoire has tens of thousands of clones, none seen only once; the ten largest take 5% to 7%. The sample taken for sequencing was peripheral blood mononuclear cells. The receptors were sampled from a person aged 18-69 years in good health.

This clone has ten or more counts. The read stops 3 residues short of the end of the CDR3; the missing end is completed from the germline J gene. The V call is TRBV5-6, the J call TRBJ2-7, with D possibly matching TRBD1 (5 bases). Germline CDR1 is SGHDT and CDR2 is YYEEEE. The CDR3 loop spans 13 amino acids. Trimming took 1 base from V and 5 from J, leaving 10 bases between them. The CDR3 loop reads CASSLSQGHEQYF. The CDR3 bases that were read are TGTGCCAGCAGCTTGTCGCAGGGCCACGAG.

Many counts were recorded for this clone. The read terminates 3 residues ahead of where the CDR3 ends, so the germline J gene completes it. Other DNA sequences in the sample encode the same CDR3. J is TRBJ1-1 and V is TRBV5-5, with D unresolved. Germline CDR1 is SGHKS and CDR2 is YYEKEE (reference sequence). The germline V and J ends were trimmed by 0 bases and 3 bases, with 9 bases remaining between them. The CDR3 totals 14 residues. The CDR3 DNA, read in part, is TGTGCCAGCAGCTTGGTCTCGCACTACACTGAA. Its protein is CASSLVSHYTE. In full, the CDR3 reads CASSLVSHYTEAFF.

This clone was found many times. With the read ending 3 residues before the CDR3 end, the germline J gene is used to fill in that end. V and J are TRBV7-2 and TRBJ1-2; D call uncertain. Germline V lookup: CDR1 SGHTA, CDR2 FQGNSA. The CDR3 is 13 amino acids. Trimming removed 3 bases from V and 2 bases from J, with 7 bases in between. CDR3 DNA (partial): TGTGCCAGCAGCTTCGCCAGGAACTATGGC. It codes for CASSFARNYG. The full CDR3 protein is CASSFARNYGYTF.

This clone was recorded many times. The read ends 3 residues shy of where the CDR3 ends; the end is completed using the germline J gene. J is TRBJ1-4 and V is TRBV7-2; weak D call: TRBD1 (5 bases). Deletions cut 1 base from V and 7 bases from J, with 7 bases between. This CDR3 comprises 13 residues. Germline loops: CDR1 SGHTA, CDR2 FQGNSA. The CDR3 here is CASSLVGREKLFF. CDR3 bases read: TGTGCCAGCAGCTTAGTGGGGCGTGAAAAA.

The sample holds many counts of this clone. Here the CDR3 reads CASSLGGSPQETQYF. The DNA read from the CDR3 is TGTGCCAGCAGCTTAGGCGGGAGCCCGCAAGAGACC. The chain employs TRBV7-2 and TRBJ2-5, with 7 bases aligning to TRBD2. The sequenced fragment ends 3 residues before the CDR3 boundary, so the rest is inferred from the germline J gene. The CDR3 sequence is 15 residues long. The V gene's germline CDR1 is SGHTA and CDR2 FQGNSA. Losses at the gene ends were 1 base for V and 2 bases for J; bases not matched to a gene: 4.

This clone was seen at least ten times. The DNA ends 3 residues before the CDR3 does, and the rest of the CDR3 is filled in from the germline J gene. V and J are TRBV19 and TRBJ2-3, with 9 bases that match TRBD1. CDR3 length: 14 amino acids. V trimming: 4 bases; J trimming: 4 bases; junction bases outside the gene matches: 3. Germline V gene data show CDR1 as LNHDA and CDR2 as SQIVND (reference sequence). The chain's CDR3 is CASSTGQGPDTQYF. The CDR3 bases that were read are TGTGCCAGTAGTACGGGACAGGGCCCAGATACG.

This clone was detected many times. The CDR3 end is not reached by the read, which stops 3 residues before it; the germline J gene fills it in. This chain joins TRBV20-1 and TRBJ2-3; the match to TRBD2 covers 9 bases. The V gene's germline CDR1 is DFQATT and CDR2 SNEGSKA (reference sequence). This CDR3 spans 14 amino acids. Trimming removed 6 bases from V and 2 bases from J; junction bases left unmatched: 6. This CDR3 reads CSAVTSGDTDTQYF. Incomplete CDR3 DNA: TGCAGTGCCGTGACTAGCGGAGACACAGATACG.

In this sample, this clone turned up many times. An end of the junction does not agree with germline; a read error may underlie this. The read terminates 3 residues ahead of where the CDR3 ends, so the germline J gene completes it. The sample contains more than one DNA sequence encoding this CDR3. The chain employs TRBV30 and TRBJ2-2; D is unresolved. CDR3 length equals 13 residues. Germline CDR1 is GTSNPN and CDR2 is SVGIG (reference sequence). Incomplete CDR3 DNA: TGTGCCTGGAGTGTACAGAACACTGGGGAG. Translated, it gives CAWSVQNTGE. In full, the CDR3 reads CAWSVQNTGELFF.

This clone appeared many times. The CDR3 extends 3 residues past the end of the read, so its final part is completed from the germline J gene. In the same sample, other DNA sequences code for this CDR3. This chain links TRBV20-1 with TRBJ1-2; D possibly corresponds to TRBD1 (5 bases). V was pared by 5 bases and J by 4 bases, with 14 bases between. The CDR3 runs to 13 residues. Germline-derived CDR1 and CDR2 are DFQATT and SNEGSKA (reference sequence). CDR3 DNA (partial): TGCAGTGCTTTCAGGGTTCCCCTCTATGGC. The encoded protein is CSAFRVPLYG. The whole CDR3 region reads CSAFRVPLYGYTF.

This clone appeared a few times. The read is 3 residues too short to cover the CDR3 end, so that end is filled in from the germline J gene. The J gene is TRBJ2-7, the V gene TRBV20-1; D is possibly TRBD2 (7 bases). Germline values: CDR1 DFQATT, CDR2 SNEGSKA (reference sequence). Trimming pared 5 bases from V and 2 bases from J, leaving 16 bases between. The CDR3 runs 14 residues. The CDR3 bases that were read are TGCAGTGCTTCCGAGGGGGGGCATGCCTACGAG. It codes for CSASEGGHAYE. The whole CDR3 protein reads CSASEGGHAYEQYF.

Ten or more counts support this clone. The CDR3 end falls 3 residues outside the read, so it is completed with the germline J gene. The chain has TRBV7-9 and TRBJ1-2; perhaps TRBD1 as D (5 bases). Germline assignment: CDR1 SEHNR and CDR2 FQNEAQ (reference sequence). The CDR3 is 12 amino acids. V lost 10 bases and J lost 5, with 14 bases in between. CDR3: CAIQDKAYGYTF. The sequenced CDR3 bases are TGTGCCATACAGGATAAAGCGTATGGC.